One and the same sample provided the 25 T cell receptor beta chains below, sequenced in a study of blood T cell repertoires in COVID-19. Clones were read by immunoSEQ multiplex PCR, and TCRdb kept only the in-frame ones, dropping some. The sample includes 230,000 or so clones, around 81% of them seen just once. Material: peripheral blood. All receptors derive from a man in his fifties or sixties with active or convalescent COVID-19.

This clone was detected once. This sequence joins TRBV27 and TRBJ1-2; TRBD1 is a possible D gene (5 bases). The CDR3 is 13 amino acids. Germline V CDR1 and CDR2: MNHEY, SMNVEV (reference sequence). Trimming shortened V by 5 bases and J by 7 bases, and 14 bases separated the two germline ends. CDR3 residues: CASSISGDSGYTF. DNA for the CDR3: TGTGCCAGCAGTATTAGCGGGGACTCTGGCTACACCTTC.

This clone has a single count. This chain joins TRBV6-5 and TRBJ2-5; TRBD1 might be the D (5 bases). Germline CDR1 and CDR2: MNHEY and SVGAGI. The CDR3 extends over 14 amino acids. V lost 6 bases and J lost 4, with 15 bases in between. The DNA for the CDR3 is TGTGCCAGCAGCAGGGCGCGAGTGCGAGAGACCCAGTACTTC. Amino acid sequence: CASSRARVRETQYF.

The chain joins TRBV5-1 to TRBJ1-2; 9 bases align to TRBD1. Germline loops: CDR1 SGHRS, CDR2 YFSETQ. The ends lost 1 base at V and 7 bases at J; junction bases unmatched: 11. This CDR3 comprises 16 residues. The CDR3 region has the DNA TGCGCCAGCAGCTTGTTTGGGGACAGGGATTATTCTGGCTACACCTTC. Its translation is CASSLFGDRDYSGYTF. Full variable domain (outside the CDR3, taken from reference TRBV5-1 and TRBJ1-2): KAGVTQTPRYLIKTRGQQVTLSCSPISGHRSVSWYQQTPGQGLQFLFEYFSETQRNKGNFPGRFSGRQFSNSRSEMNVSTLELGDSALYLCASSLFGDRDYSGYTFGSGTRLTVV.

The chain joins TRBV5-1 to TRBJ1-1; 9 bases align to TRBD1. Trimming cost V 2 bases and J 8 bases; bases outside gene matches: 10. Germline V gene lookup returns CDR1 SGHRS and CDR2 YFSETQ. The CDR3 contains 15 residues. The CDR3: CASSLGTGRVREAFF. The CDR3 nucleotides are TGCGCCAGCAGCTTAGGGACAGGGAGGGTGAGGGAAGCTTTCTTT.

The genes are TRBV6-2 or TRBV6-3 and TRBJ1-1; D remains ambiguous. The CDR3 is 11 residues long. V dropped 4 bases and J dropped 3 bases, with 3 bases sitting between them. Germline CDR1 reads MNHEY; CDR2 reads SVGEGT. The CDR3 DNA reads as TGTGCCAGCAGTTCTTACACTGAAGCTTTCTTT. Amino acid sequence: CASSSYTEAFF.

The CDR3 here is CASGTGSYEQYF. CDR3 DNA: TGCGCCAGCGGGACAGGTAGCTACGAGCAGTACTTC. The chain has TRBV5-1 and TRBJ2-7, with 8 nucleotides matching TRBD1. The CDR3 loop spans 12 amino acids. The V and J ends lost 7 bases and 3 bases, in that order; junction bases with no gene match: 3. Germline values: CDR1 SGHRS, CDR2 YFSETQ.

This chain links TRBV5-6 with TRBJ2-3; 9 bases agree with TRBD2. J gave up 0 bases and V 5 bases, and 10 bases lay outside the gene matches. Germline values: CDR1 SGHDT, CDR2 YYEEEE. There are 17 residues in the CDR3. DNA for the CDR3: TGTGCCAGCAGTCGAAGGGTAGCGGGGGATAGCACAGATACGCAGTATTTT. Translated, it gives CASSRRVAGDSTDTQYF. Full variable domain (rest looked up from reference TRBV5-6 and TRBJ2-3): DAGVTQSPTHLIKTRGQQVTLRCSPKSGHDTVSWYQQALGQGPQFIFQYYEEEERQRGNFPDRFSGHQFPNYSSELNVNALLLGDSALYLCASSRRVAGDSTDTQYFGPGTRLTVL.

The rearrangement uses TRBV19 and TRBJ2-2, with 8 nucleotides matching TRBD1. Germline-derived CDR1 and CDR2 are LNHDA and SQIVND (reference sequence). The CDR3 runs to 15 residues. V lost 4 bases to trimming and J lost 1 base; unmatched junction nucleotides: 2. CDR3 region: CASSTGTGNTGELFF. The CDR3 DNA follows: TGTGCCAGTAGTACAGGGACAGGGAACACCGGGGAGCTGTTTTTT.

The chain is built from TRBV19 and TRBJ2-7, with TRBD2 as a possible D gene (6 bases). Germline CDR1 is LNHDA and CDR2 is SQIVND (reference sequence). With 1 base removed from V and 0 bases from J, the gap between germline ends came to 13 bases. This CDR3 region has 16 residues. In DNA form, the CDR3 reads TGTGCCAGTAGTATAGCCAGGGACTTGAGCTCCTACGAGCAGTACTTC. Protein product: CASSIARDLSSYEQYF.

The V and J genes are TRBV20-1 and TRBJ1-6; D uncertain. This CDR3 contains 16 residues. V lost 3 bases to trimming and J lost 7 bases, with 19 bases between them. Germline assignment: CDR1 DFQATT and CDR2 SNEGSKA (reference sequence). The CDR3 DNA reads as TGCAGTGCTAGTGCCGAGTCCCGAGGCCCAAATTCACCCCTCCACTTT. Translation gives CSASAESRGPNSPLHF.

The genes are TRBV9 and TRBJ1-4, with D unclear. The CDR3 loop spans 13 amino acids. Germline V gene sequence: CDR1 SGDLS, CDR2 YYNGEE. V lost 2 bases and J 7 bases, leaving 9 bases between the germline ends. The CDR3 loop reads CASSVSGGEKLFF. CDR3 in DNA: TGTGCCAGCAGCGTTTCCGGAGGTGAAAAACTGTTTTTT.

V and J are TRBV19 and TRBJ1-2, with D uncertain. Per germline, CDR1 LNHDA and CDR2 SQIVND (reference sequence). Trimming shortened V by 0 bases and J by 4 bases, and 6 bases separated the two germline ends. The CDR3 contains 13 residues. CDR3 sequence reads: CASSIDSFYGYTF. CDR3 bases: TGTGCCAGTAGTATAGACAGTTTCTATGGCTACACCTTC.

This CDR3 reads CARRLLEPRGNQPQHF. CDR3 bases: TGTGCCAGAAGACTTTTAGAACCTCGGGGCAATCAGCCCCAGCATTTT. The chain combines TRBV5-3 with TRBJ1-5, with D uncertain. TRBV5-3 is known as an ORF, though its function is uncertain. With 5 bases removed from V and 2 bases from J, the gap between germline ends came to 17 bases. This CDR3 is 16 amino acids long.

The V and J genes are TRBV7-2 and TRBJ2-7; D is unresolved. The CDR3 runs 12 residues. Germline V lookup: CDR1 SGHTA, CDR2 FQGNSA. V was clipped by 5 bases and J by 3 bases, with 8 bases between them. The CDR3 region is CASSADIYEQYF. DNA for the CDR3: TGTGCCAGCAGCGCAGACATCTACGAGCAGTACTTC.

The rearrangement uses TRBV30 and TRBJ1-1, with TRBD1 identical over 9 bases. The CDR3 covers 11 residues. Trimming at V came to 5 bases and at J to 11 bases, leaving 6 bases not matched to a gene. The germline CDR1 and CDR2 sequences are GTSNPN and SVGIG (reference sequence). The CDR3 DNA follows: TGTGCCTGGTACCGACAGGGGGAGGCTTTCTTT. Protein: CAWYRQGEAFF.

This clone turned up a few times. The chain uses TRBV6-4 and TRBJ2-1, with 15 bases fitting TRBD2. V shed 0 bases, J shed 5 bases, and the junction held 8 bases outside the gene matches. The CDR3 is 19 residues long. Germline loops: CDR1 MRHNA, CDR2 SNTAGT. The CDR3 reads CASSDSFGTSGGPNNEQFF. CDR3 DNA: TGTGCCAGCAGTGACTCCTTCGGGACTAGCGGGGGGCCGAACAATGAGCAGTTCTTC.

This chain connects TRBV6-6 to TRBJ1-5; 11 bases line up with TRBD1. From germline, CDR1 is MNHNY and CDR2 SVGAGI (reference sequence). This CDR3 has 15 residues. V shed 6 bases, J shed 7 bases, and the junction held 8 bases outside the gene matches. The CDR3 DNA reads TGTGCCAGCAGCTCAGGGACAGGGGGATACCAGCCCCAGCATTTT. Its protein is CASSSGTGGYQPQHF.

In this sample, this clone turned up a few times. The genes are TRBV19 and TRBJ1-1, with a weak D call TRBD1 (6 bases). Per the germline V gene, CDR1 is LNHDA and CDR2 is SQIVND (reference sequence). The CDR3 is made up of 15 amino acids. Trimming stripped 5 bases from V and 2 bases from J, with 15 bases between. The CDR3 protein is CASSPWSGANTEAFF. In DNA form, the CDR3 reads TGTGCCAGTAGTCCCTGGTCAGGGGCAAACACTGAAGCTTTCTTT.

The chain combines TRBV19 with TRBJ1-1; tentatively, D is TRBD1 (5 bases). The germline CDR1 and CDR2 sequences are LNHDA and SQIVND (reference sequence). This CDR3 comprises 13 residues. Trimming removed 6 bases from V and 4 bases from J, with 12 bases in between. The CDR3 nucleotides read TGTGCCAGTAGAAGGGAAGACAGCACTGAAGCTTTCTTT. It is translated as CASRREDSTEAFF. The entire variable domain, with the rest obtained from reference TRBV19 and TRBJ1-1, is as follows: DGGITQSPKYLFRKEGQNVTLSCEQNLNHDAMYWYRQDPGQGLRLIYYSQIVNDFQKGDIAEGYSVSREKKESFPLTVTSAQKNPTAFYLCASRREDSTEAFFGQGTRLTVV.

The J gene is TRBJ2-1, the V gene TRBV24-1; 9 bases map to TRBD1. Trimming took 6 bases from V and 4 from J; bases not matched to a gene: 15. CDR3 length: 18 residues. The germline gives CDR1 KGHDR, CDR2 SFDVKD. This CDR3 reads CATSPTPAGTGIYNEQFF. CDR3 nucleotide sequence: TGTGCCACCAGTCCAACCCCAGCCGGGACAGGGATATACAATGAGCAGTTCTTC.

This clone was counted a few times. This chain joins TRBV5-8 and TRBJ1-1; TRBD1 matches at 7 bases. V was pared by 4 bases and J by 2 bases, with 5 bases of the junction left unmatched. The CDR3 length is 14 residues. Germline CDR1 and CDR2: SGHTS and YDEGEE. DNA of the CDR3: TGTGCCAGCAGCCTGGGACAGAGAAACACTGAAGCTTTCTTT. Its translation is CASSLGQRNTEAFF.

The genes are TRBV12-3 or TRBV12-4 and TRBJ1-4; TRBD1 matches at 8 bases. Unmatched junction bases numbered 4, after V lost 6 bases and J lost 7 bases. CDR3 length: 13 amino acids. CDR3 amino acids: CASRDRVVEKLFF. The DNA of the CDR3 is TGTGCCAGCAGGGACAGGGTGGTTGAAAAACTGTTTTTT.

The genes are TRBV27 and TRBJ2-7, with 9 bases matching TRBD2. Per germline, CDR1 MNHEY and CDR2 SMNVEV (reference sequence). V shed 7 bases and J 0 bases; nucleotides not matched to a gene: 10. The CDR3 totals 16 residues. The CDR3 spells CASTRAASGASYEQYF. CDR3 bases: TGTGCCAGCACCAGGGCGGCTAGCGGGGCCTCCTACGAGCAGTACTTC.

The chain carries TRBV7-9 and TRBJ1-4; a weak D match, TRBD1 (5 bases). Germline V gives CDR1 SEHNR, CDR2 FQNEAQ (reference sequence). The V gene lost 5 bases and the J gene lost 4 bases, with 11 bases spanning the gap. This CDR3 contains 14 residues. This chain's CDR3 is CASSPDTINEKLFF. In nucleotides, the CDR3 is TGTGCCAGCAGCCCGGACACCATTAATGAAAAACTGTTTTTT.

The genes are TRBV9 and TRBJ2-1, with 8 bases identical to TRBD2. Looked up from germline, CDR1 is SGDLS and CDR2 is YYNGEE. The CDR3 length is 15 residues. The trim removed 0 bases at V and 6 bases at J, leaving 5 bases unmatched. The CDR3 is CASSVVAGTSNEQFF. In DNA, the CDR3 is TGTGCCAGCAGCGTAGTGGCGGGGACTAGCAATGAGCAGTTCTTC.